This T cell receptor beta chain was recovered during a study of OX40 agonist ivuxolimab in advanced cancers. In the study overall: Patients undergoing dose escalation presented with hepatocellular carcinoma, melanoma, renal cell or head and neck cancer. Study-level results: The authors did not determine the antigen specificity of the expanded peripheral T cells. Some nonresponders also had low normalized T-cell clonal expansion.

Data came from immunoSEQ multiplex PCR; TCRdb stores just in-frame clones and leaves some out. The repertoire holds 40,000 to 55,000 clones, roughly 90% seen once, with around 16% in the top ten. About this clone: Its antigen is undetermined.

With V trimmed by 2 bases and J by 3 bases, 3 bases remained unmatched. Germline V gene lookup returns CDR1 SGHRS and CDR2 YFSETQ. The CDR3 sequence is 15 residues long. This clonotype was sampled from an adult with an advanced solid tumor such as melanoma, head and neck, liver or kidney cancer. The sample consisted of CD4+ or CD8+ T cells sorted from blood, taken in a trial of the OX40 agonist ivuxolimab. This chain uses TRBV5-1 with TRBJ2-7; 12 bases are a match to TRBD2. CDR3 sequence (DNA): TGCGCCAGCAGCTTTGGGACTAGCGGGTACTACGAGCAGTACTTC. This codes for CASSFGTSGYYEQYF. Supplemented by reference TRBV5-1 and TRBJ2-7, the full variable domain reads KAGVTQTPRYLIKTRGQQVTLSCSPISGHRSVSWYQQTPGQGLQFLFEYFSETQRNKGNFPGRFSGRQFSNSRSEMNVSTLELGDSALYLCASSFGTSGYYEQYFGPGTRLTVT.